The 8 T cell receptor beta chains below all came from one sample that was sequenced in a study of control samples from healthy donors and cancer patients (TCRdb year 2020). The protocol used for the library was the immunoSEQ multiplex PCR assay. TCRdb obtained this table from immuneACCESS and retained in-frame rearrangements with V and J assigned. These tables miss some clones; where compared with another copy, unresolved V genes account for less than half of the shortfall, and the remainder is unexplained. This sample comprises around 94,000 clones, approximately 93% of them detected only once. The ten biggest clones cover approximately 1.5% of the sample. Sequences were obtained from blood. Every receptor here comes from a woman between 25 and 40 years old in good health.

The V call is TRBV12-5, the J call TRBJ2-7; a weak D match, TRBD2 (5 bases). Germline lookup yields CDR1 LGHNT and CDR2 FRNRAP. The V end lost 7 bases, the J end lost 1 base, and 26 bases lay between the germline ends. The length of the CDR3 is 18 residues. CDR3 amino acids: CASAHLRQTLRRSYEQYF. DNA for the CDR3: TGTGCTAGTGCCCATTTGAGGCAGACCCTTAGGAGGTCCTACGAGCAGTACTTC. The variable domain in full, completed from reference TRBV12-5 and TRBJ2-7, reads DARVTQTPRHKVTEMGQEVTMRCQPILGHNTVFWYRQTMMQGLELLAYFRNRAPLDDSGMPKDRFSAEMPDATLATLKIQPSEPRDSAVYFCASAHLRQTLRRSYEQYFGPGTRLTVT.

This CDR3 reads CASSHRQGELFNQPQHF. In nucleotides, the CDR3 is TGTGCCAGCAGTCATAGACAGGGGGAGTTGTTCAATCAGCCCCAGCATTTT. The V gene is TRBV6-6, the J gene TRBJ1-5; 9 bases align to TRBD1. Losses at the gene ends were 5 bases for V and 3 bases for J; bases not matched to a gene: 11. The CDR3 totals 17 residues. Germline values: CDR1 MNHNY, CDR2 SVGAGI (reference sequence).

The rearrangement links TRBV28 to TRBJ2-2; 12 positions agree with TRBD2. The germline gives CDR1 MDHEN, CDR2 SYDVKM. The CDR3 totals 16 residues. The ends lost 6 bases at V and 0 bases at J; junction bases unmatched: 2. DNA for the CDR3: TGTGCCAGCAGAAGACTAGCGGGGGCGAACACCGGGGAGCTGTTTTTT. This encodes CASRRLAGANTGELFF.

V usage is TRBV18 and J usage is TRBJ2-3, with TRBD2 matching 9 bases. The germline V gene encodes CDR1 KGHSH and CDR2 LQKENI. V trimming: 3 bases; J trimming: 2 bases; junction bases outside the gene matches: 9. The CDR3 totals 17 residues. The DNA of the CDR3 is TGTGCCAGCTCACCTTTTAGCGGGAGTCTTGTCACAGATACGCAGTATTTT. Residues: CASSPFSGSLVTDTQYF.

V gene TRBV25-1 combines with J gene TRBJ1-1; D remains ambiguous. This CDR3 has 15 amino acids. CDR1 is MGHDK, CDR2 SYGVNS, per germline. V lost 4 bases and J lost 0, with 12 bases in between. CDR3 protein: CASSGFETVNTEAFF. The CDR3 nucleotides read TGTGCCAGCAGTGGGTTCGAGACGGTGAACACTGAAGCTTTCTTT.

The chain couples TRBV3-1 (or the pseudogene TRBV3-2) to TRBJ2-3, with 10 positions matching TRBD2. CDR1 is LGHDT, CDR2 YNNKEL, per germline (reference sequence). The CDR3 spans 16 residues. Trimming cost V 6 bases and J 1 base; bases outside gene matches: 7. CDR3 in amino acids: CASRIGLADGTDTQYF. CDR3 nucleotides: TGTGCCAGCAGGATCGGACTAGCGGACGGCACAGATACGCAGTATTTT.

The rearrangement joins TRBV19 to TRBJ1-5; D might be TRBD1 (5 bases). Trimming shortened V by 5 bases and J by 3 bases, and 14 bases separated the two germline ends. The germline V gene encodes CDR1 LNHDA and CDR2 SQIVND (reference sequence). The CDR3 is made up of 15 amino acids. CDR3 nucleotides: TGTGCCAGTAGTGGGGCGGGACGGCACAATCAGCCCCAGCATTTT. Protein product: CASSGAGRHNQPQHF.

This sequence joins TRBV11-3 and TRBJ1-2; maybe TRBD1 (6 bases). The germline V gene has CDR1 SGHNT and CDR2 YENEEA. There are 14 residues in the CDR3. V dropped 0 bases and J dropped 4 bases, with 9 bases sitting between them. The CDR3 coding sequence is TGTGCCAGCAGCTTAGATCGGACAGCCTATGGCTACACCTTC. Its translation: CASSLDRTAYGYTF.